This TCR beta chain was recovered during a study of vaccination and CD4 T cells after COVID-19. Study-level background: Median draw time for post-COVID samples was roughly 100 days post-diagnosis (range 35 to 161). A median of approximately 72 days (range 14 to 241) separated dose two from the taking of post-vaccine samples.

Worth noting for this clonotype: Its target is not known.

Study-wide points: Median reactive clonotypes, those recognizing SARS-CoV-2, rose from around 20 to 38, not significantly. Among those convalescent, a median 86.3% of reactive clones emerged solely post-vaccination.

TCRdb fed the PCR reads into MiXCR, producing one record per CDR3 protein. Here the sample spans roughly 18,000 distinct CDR3 sequences, 55% to 65% being singletons. This TCR was sampled from a human donor who had recovered from COVID-19. The specimen comprised CD4+ T cells from blood, sampled before SARS-CoV-2 vaccination.

For the CDR3, the DNA is TGCAGTGCAAACCCGGGACAGAGCAATTCACCCCTCCACTTT. Translating gives CSANPGQSNSPLHF. This chain uses TRBV20-1 with TRBJ1-6, with TRBD1 identical over 7 bases. V shed 6 bases and J 7 bases; nucleotides not matched to a gene: 9. The CDR3 is 14 residues long. CDR1 is DFQATT and CDR2 is SNEGSKA in the germline V gene (reference sequence).